The rows below give T cell receptor beta chains drawn from one sample of a study of CD8 T cells in ankylosing spondylitis. TCRdb itself ran the 5' RACE reads through MiXCR, one entry per CDR3 protein. The data hold roughly 490,000 distinct CDR3 sequences, with approximately 5.3% observed a single time. Specimen: blood, either unsorted or a sorted T cell fraction (not recorded which). The receptors were sampled from a male donor with ankylosing spondylitis. Each CDR3 is given with its conserved first and last residue. The D gene is left open where the match is weak. Clone size appears in some rows only: once, few, many, or a class for an expanded clone.

>TRBJ1-5|few|.|TRBV28
CASSQQIYGNQPQHF
TGTGCCAGCAGTCAACAGATTTATGGCAATCAGCCCCAGCATTTT
>TRBJ2-5|few|.|TRBV19
CASNEQGQETQYF
TGTGCCAGTAACGAGCAGGGCCAAGAGACCCAGTACTTC
>TRBJ1-2|many|.|TRBV6-6
CASSFDGGYGYTF
TGTGCCAGCAGTTTCGACGGTGGCTATGGCTACACCTTC
>TRBJ2-1|many|.|TRBV7-6
CASSPRERSNEQFF
TGTGCCAGCAGCCCCCGCGAAAGGAGTAATGAGCAGTTCTTC
>TRBJ2-7|many|.|TRBV20-1
CSAQGGSRTYEQYF
TGCAGTGCCCAGGGAGGATCCAGAACCTACGAGCAGTACTTC
>TRBJ2-7|many|TRBD1|TRBV10-3
CATTVGWGTVGEQYF
TGTGCCACCACAGTGGGGTGGGGGACAGTAGGAGAGCAGTACTTC
>TRBJ1-5|many|.|TRBV12-5
CASGLGGEQPQHF
TGTGCTAGTGGTTTGGGAGGAGAACAGCCCCAGCATTTT
>TRBJ2-7|many|TRBD1|TRBV18
CASSPPGQGLPPYEQYF
TGTGCCAGCTCACCACCCGGACAGGGACTGCCACCCTACGAGCAGTACTTC
>TRBJ2-4|many|.|TRBV20-1
CSAIPLGANIQYF
TGCAGTGCTATCCCCCTCGGGGCAAACATTCAGTACTTC
>TRBJ1-6|many|.|TRBV21-1
CASSKVRTESCSPLHF
TGTGCCAGCAGCAAAGTCAGGACAGAATCTTGTTCACCCCTCCACTTT
>TRBJ2-2|.|TRBD1|TRBV7-9
CASSSWDRETGELFF
TGTGCCAGCAGCTCATGGGACAGGGAGACCGGGGAGCTGTTTTTT
>TRBJ2-3|medium-sized|.|TRBV7-9
CASSFTRQADTQYF
TGTGCCAGCAGCTTTACCCGTCAAGCAGATACGCAGTATTTT
>TRBJ2-2|few|TRBD2|TRBV5-1
CASSLYPLATSTAGELFF
TGCGCCAGCAGCTTGTATCCACTAGCGACTTCGACCGCCGGGGAGCTGTTTTTT
>TRBJ2-2|.|TRBD2|TRBV13
CASFPSGRVRTGELFF
TGTGCCAGCTTCCCTAGCGGGAGGGTGCGTACCGGGGAGCTGTTTTTT
>TRBJ1-5|many|.|TRBV20-1
CSAKGSDQPQHF
TGCAGTGCTAAAGGGTCTGATCAGCCCCAGCATTTT
>TRBJ2-1|many|TRBD1|TRBV5-1
CASSSTGESEQFF
TGCGCCAGCAGCAGCACAGGGGAAAGTGAGCAGTTCTTC
>TRBJ2-1|many|.|TRBV5-1
CASSPGGAGLGYNEQFF
TGCGCCAGCAGCCCTGGGGGAGCCGGTCTAGGCTACAATGAGCAGTTCTTC
>TRBJ2-7|many|.|TRBV9
CASSPGAGGLLREQYF
TGTGCCAGCAGCCCTGGGGCCGGCGGTCTCCTTAGGGAGCAGTACTTC
>TRBJ1-5|many|.|TRBV3-1
CASSQEGKGGQPQHF
TGTGCCAGCAGCCAAGAAGGGAAGGGAGGTCAGCCCCAGCATTTT
>TRBJ2-1|many|TRBD2|TRBV7-6
CASSLGGSKNEQFF
TGTGCCAGCAGCTTAGGCGGGAGTAAGAATGAGCAGTTCTTC
>TRBJ2-2|many|.|TRBV4-3
CASSQEDNGGELFF
TGCGCCAGCAGCCAAGAAGATAATGGAGGGGAGCTGTTTTTT